This T cell receptor (beta chain) was sequenced during a study of low-dose radiotherapy and immunotherapy resistance in tumors. Across the whole study: Treatment of Cohort 1 consisted of 0.5 Gy per fraction every 2 weeks, adding up to 6.5 Gy. Each fraction given to Cohort 2 every two weeks delivered 1 Gy, and the total reached 13 Gy over 26 weeks. A daily 300 mg dose of oral aspirin was taken by patients for four cycles from cycle 1 day 1.

The time point: before trial treatment. Treatment combined nivolumab, ipilimumab, aspirin, low-dose cyclophosphamide and low-dose radiotherapy in a dose-escalation trial. The germline V gene has CDR1 SGHRS and CDR2 YFSETQ. Germline trimming cut 0 bases from V and 0 bases from J; bases unmatched to any gene: 4. This CDR3 contains 16 residues. TRAV- and TRBV-specific primers, spanning alpha and beta chains, primed first-strand cDNA. TCR amplification involved 15 to 20 PCR cycles with a constant-region primer and V-primer adapter. TCRdb itself ran the reads through MiXCR, one entry per CDR3 protein. This table holds tens of thousands of distinct CDR3 sequences, roughly a sixth found once.

This clonotype was obtained from a male donor with prostate cancer. The sample in question was PBMCs, obtained before treatment. J is TRBJ2-5 and V is TRBV5-1; TRBD1 matches at 8 bases. The DNA for the CDR3 is TGCGCCAGCAGCTTGGCAGGGGGCGCGAACCAAGAGACCCAGTACTTC. Amino acids: CASSLAGGANQETQYF.